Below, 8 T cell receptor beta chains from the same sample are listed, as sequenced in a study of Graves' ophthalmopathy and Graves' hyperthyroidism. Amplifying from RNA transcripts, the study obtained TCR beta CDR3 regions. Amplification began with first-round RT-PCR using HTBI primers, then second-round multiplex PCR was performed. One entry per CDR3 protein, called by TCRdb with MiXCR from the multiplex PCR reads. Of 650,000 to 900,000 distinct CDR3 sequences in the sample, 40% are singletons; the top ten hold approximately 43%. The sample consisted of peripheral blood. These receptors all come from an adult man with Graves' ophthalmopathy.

CDR3 bases: TGCGCCAGCAGCTTTCAACAGAGAAGTGAAAAACTGTTTTTT. It codes for CASSFQQRSEKLFF. This chain connects TRBV5-1 to TRBJ1-4, with D unresolved. CDR1 SGHRS and CDR2 YFSETQ come from the germline V gene. The CDR3 totals 14 residues. Between the trimmed V and J ends, which lost 2 bases and 7 bases, there was a span of 12 bases.

CDR3 in amino acids: CASSEAPGTGELFF. The CDR3, as DNA: TGTGCCAGCAGTGAAGCGCCGGGGACCGGGGAGCTGTTTTTT. This chain joins TRBV2 and TRBJ2-2, with D possibly being TRBD2 (5 bases). Germline values: CDR1 SNHLY, CDR2 FYNNEI. The ends were cut back, 0 bases at V and 5 bases at J, with 7 bases in the middle. The CDR3 is made up of 14 amino acids.

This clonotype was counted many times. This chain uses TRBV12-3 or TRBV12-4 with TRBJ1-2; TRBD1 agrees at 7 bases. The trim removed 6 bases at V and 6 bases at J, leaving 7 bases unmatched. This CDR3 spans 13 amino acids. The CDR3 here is CASSSTGRNGYTF. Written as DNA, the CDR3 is TGTGCCAGCAGCTCGACAGGGAGGAATGGCTACACCTTC.

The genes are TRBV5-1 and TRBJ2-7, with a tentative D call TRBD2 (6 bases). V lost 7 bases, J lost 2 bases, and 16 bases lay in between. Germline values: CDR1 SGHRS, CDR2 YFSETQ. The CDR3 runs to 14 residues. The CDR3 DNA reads TGCGCCAGCGGGCGGGATTATTCTCCCTACGAGCAGTACTTC. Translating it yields CASGRDYSPYEQYF.

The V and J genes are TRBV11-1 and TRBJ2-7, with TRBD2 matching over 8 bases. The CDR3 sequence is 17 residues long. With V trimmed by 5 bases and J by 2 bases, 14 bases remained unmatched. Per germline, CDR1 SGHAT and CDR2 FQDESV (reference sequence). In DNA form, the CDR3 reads TGTGCCAGCAGCCACAAAATTAGCGGGGTGGGAACCTACGAGCAGTACTTC. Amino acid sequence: CASSHKISGVGTYEQYF.

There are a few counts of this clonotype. The CDR3 reads CASSQLASGGQETQYF. CDR3 nucleotides: TGTGCCAGCAGCCAGTTGGCTAGCGGGGGGCAAGAGACCCAGTACTTC. The genes are TRBV9 and TRBJ2-5; 11 nucleotides match TRBD2. The CDR3 sequence is 16 residues long. Germline V gives CDR1 SGDLS, CDR2 YYNGEE. V gave up 4 bases and J gave up 2 bases; unmatched junction bases: 7.

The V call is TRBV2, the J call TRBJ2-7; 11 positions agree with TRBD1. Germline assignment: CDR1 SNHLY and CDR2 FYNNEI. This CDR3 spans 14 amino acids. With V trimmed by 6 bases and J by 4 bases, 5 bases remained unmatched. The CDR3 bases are TGTGCCAGCAGCGCGGACAGGGGGCATTACGAGCAGTACTTC. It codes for CASSADRGHYEQYF.

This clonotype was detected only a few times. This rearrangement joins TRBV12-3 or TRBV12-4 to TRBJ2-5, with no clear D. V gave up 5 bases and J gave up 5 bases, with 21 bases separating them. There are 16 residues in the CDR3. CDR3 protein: CASSNPSGLLEETQYF. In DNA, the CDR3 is TGTGCCAGCAGTAACCCCTCCGGGTTGTTGGAGGAGACCCAGTACTTC.